This TCR beta chain was observed in a study of blood T cell repertoires in COVID-19. CDR3 length: 15 amino acids. The ends lost 1 base at V and 2 bases at J; junction bases unmatched: 0. Germline V gene lookup returns CDR1 LNHNV and CDR2 YYDKDF (reference sequence). Profiling relied on immunoSEQ multiplex PCR, and the TCRdb table lists in-frame clones only, not all of them. Of 110,000 or so clones listed, approximately 90% are singletons. The sequenced material came from peripheral blood. The source is a woman aged 45-60 years with acute or convalescent COVID-19. The chain uses TRBV15 and TRBJ1-4; 8 nucleotides align to TRBD1. CDR3 protein: CATSRGTGTNEKLFF. The CDR3 bases are TGTGCCACCAGCAGAGGGACAGGGACTAATGAAAAACTGTTTTTT.